A few counts support the clone carrying this T cell receptor beta chain. Its specificity is unknown. Sample donors were healthy Caucasian individuals that came from Russia, aged 6 to 90. Every sample yielded at least 6 million isolated PBMCs. The data were obtained in a study of blood T cells in healthy people across ages. Study observations and caveats: Long-lived donors carried more naive CD4+ cells and greater diversity than aged donors.

CDR1 LGHDT and CDR2 YNNKEL come from the germline V gene (reference sequence). V was trimmed by 0 bases and J by 8 bases, leaving 16 bases between them. CDR3 length: 15 residues. The authors ran a second PCR of 7 to 11 cycles using a sample-barcoded 5' primer and a J-beta primer mix. TCRdb redid the calling of the 5' RACE reads with MiXCR, one entry per CDR3 protein. The sample yields roughly 680,000 distinct CDR3 sequences, around 49% seen once. The sequence was obtained from an older woman in good health. Sequenced sample: blood. The chain joins TRBV3-1 to TRBJ1-2; tentatively, D is TRBD1 (5 bases). The DNA for the CDR3 is TGTGCCAGCAGCCAAGACCGTGAGGGGTCTGGAGGCTACACCTTC. It yields the protein CASSQDREGSGGYTF.